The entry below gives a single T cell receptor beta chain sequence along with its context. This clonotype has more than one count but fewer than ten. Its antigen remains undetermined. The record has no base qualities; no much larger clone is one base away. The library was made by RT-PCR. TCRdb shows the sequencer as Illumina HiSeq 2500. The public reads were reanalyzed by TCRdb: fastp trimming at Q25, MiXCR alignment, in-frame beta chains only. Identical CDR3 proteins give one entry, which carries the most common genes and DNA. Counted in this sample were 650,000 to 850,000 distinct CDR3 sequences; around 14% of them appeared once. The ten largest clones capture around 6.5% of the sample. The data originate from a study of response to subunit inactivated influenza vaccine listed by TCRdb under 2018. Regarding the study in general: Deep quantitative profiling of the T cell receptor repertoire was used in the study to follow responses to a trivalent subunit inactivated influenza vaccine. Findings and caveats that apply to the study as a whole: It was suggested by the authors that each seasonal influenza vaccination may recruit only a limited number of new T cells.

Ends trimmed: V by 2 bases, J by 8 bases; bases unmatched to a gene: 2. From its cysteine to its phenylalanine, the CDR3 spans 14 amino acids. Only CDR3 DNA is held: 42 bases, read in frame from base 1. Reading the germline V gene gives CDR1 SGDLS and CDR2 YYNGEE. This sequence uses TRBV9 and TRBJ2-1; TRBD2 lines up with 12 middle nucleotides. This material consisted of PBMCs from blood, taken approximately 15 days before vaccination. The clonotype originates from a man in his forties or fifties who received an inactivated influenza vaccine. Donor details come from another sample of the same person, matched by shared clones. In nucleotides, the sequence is TGTGCCAGCAGCGTCGGGACTAGCGGGCATGAGCAGTTCTTC. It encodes CASSVGTSGHEQFF.